A selection of T cell receptor beta chains follows, all from one sample in a study of regulatory T cells in long-lasting Graves disease. TCRdb itself ran the multiplex PCR reads through MiXCR, one entry per CDR3 protein. This sample has around 400,000 distinct CDR3 sequences, with around 16% found just once. The specimen was peripheral blood mononuclear cells (PBMCs), collected at new diagnosis, from a patient treated with antithyroid drugs. These receptors were obtained from a female donor with Graves disease. Both conserved end residues are part of each CDR3. A D gene is named only where the DNA matches it firmly. Some rows have no size entry. The others give once, few or many, or a class for an expanded clone.

CDR3	DNA	D	size	length	V	J
CATGPFRVGYTF	TGCGCCACCGGACCTTTCAGGGTCGGCTACACCTTC	.	few	12	TRBV10-2	TRBJ1-2
CASRSGQKSNQPQHF	TGTGCCAGCAGGAGCGGACAGAAAAGCAATCAGCCCCAGCATTTT	.	many	15	TRBV6-1	TRBJ1-5
CASSPQGSLYEQYF	TGTGCCAGCAGCCCACAGGGGTCCCTTTACGAGCAGTACTTC	TRBD1	once	14	TRBV27	TRBJ2-7
CASSQDGTDGYTF	TGTGCCAGCAGCCAAGACGGGACAGATGGCTACACCTTC	TRBD1	many	13	TRBV3-1	TRBJ1-2
CASSEMGLLTYNEQFF	TGTGCCAGCAGTGAAATGGGCTTACTGACCTACAATGAGCAGTTCTTC	.	many	16	TRBV2	TRBJ2-1
CASLLGLAITYEQYF	TGTGCCAGCCTATTGGGACTAGCCATAACCTACGAGCAGTACTTC	TRBD2	many	15	TRBV2	TRBJ2-7
CASSRRGEREGGELFF	TGTGCCAGCAGTCGCAGGGGAGAGCGGGAAGGCGGGGAGCTGTTTTTT	.	many	16	TRBV2	TRBJ2-2
CATSDRGLRGTGELFF	TGTGCCACCAGTGATCGAGGACTTAGAGGTACCGGGGAGCTGTTTTTT	.	.	16	TRBV24-1	TRBJ2-2
CASSRYLLTEQPHNEQFF	TGCGCCAGCAGCCGCTACCTCTTGACAGAGCAGCCCCACAATGAGCAGTTCTTC	.	few	18	TRBV4-3	TRBJ2-1
CASSLGPSYNEQFF	TGCGCCAGCAGCTTGGGCCCTTCCTACAATGAGCAGTTCTTC	.	.	14	TRBV5-1	TRBJ2-1
CAINPGQGVDEQYF	TGTGCCATCAACCCGGGACAGGGGGTTGACGAGCAGTACTTC	TRBD1	.	14	TRBV10-3	TRBJ2-7
CASSLNRAYEQYF	TGTGCCAGCAGTTTAAACAGAGCCTACGAGCAGTACTTC	.	many	13	TRBV27	TRBJ2-7
CASGLVLETEAFF	TGTGCTAGTGGTTTGGTACTAGAGACTGAAGCTTTCTTT	.	many	13	TRBV12-5	TRBJ1-1
CASRNSVGGGGTEAFF	TGTGCCAGCAGGAATTCCGTTGGGGGGGGGGGCACTGAAGCTTTCTTT	.	many	16	TRBV5-5	TRBJ1-1
CSARTTGQGRVRGYTEAFF	TGCAGTGCTAGAACCACGGGACAGGGGAGAGTAAGGGGATACACTGAAGCTTTCTTT	TRBD1	many	19	TRBV20-1	TRBJ1-1
CASSLRDWLLYEQYF	TGTGCCAGCAGCTTAAGGGACTGGTTACTCTACGAGCAGTACTTC	.	.	15	TRBV7-2	TRBJ2-7
CASSDGLAGTSQETQYF	TGTGCCAGCAGCGATGGACTAGCGGGAACATCCCAAGAGACCCAGTACTTC	TRBD2	.	17	TRBV7-2	TRBJ2-5
CANSLVIHPNEQFF	TGTGCCAACAGCTTAGTAATTCACCCAAATGAGCAGTTCTTC	.	few	14	TRBV7-9	TRBJ2-1
CATAQGYSNQPQHF	TGTGCCACCGCGCAGGGTTATAGCAATCAGCCCCAGCATTTT	.	few	14	TRBV10-3	TRBJ1-5
CSARRADNQPQHF	TGCAGTGCTAGACGGGCGGACAATCAGCCCCAGCATTTT	.	many	13	TRBV20-1	TRBJ1-5
CASSPRRSYTEAFF	TGTGCCAGCAGCCCCCGCAGAAGCTACACTGAAGCTTTCTTT	.	many	14	TRBV9	TRBJ1-1
CSARTQGSYEQYF	TGCAGTGCTAGAACACAGGGTAGCTACGAGCAGTACTTC	.	.	13	TRBV20-1	TRBJ2-7
CASSLESGGAYEQYF	TGTGCCAGCAGCTTAGAAAGCGGGGGAGCCTACGAGCAGTACTTC	TRBD2	many	15	TRBV7-3	TRBJ2-7
CASSARTVLSGGYTF	TGTGCCAGCAGCGCAAGGACAGTCCTATCAGGAGGCTACACCTTC	.	many	15	TRBV7-2	TRBJ1-2
CASSFRQGLNTEAFF	TGTGCCAGCAGCTTCAGACAGGGATTGAACACTGAAGCTTTCTTT	TRBD1	many	15	TRBV11-2	TRBJ1-1
CASSLQVAGGRHEQFF	TGTGCCAGCAGCTTACAAGTCGCGGGAGGAAGACATGAGCAGTTCTTC	TRBD2	few	16	TRBV7-2	TRBJ2-1
CASSHIAVTNTGELFF	TGTGCCAGCAGCCATATAGCGGTTACGAACACCGGGGAGCTGTTTTTT	.	few	16	TRBV3-1	TRBJ2-2
CASSERLALNTEAFF	TGTGCCAGCAGTGAGCGGTTAGCCTTGAACACTGAAGCTTTCTTT	.	many	15	TRBV12-3/TRBV12-4	TRBJ1-1
CASSSGGETSGSGKNIQYF	TGTGCCAGCAGCTCCGGAGGGGAGACTAGCGGGAGTGGCAAAAACATTCAGTACTTC	TRBD2	.	19	TRBV7-9	TRBJ2-4
CASSRGQSSNQPQHF	TGTGCCAGCAGCCGCGGACAGAGTAGCAATCAGCCCCAGCATTTT	.	few	15	TRBV14	TRBJ1-5
CASSDRSGEYNEQFF	TGTGCCAGCAGTGACAGGTCAGGGGAGTACAATGAGCAGTTCTTC	.	many	15	TRBV6-4	TRBJ2-1
CASSPLRGAGGIDGYTF	TGTGCCAGCAGCCCCCTTCGGGGGGCAGGGGGAATCGATGGCTACACCTTC	TRBD1	.	17	TRBV11-2	TRBJ1-2
CASSLDLGRDNEQFF	TGTGCCAGCAGCTTAGATCTCGGCAGAGACAATGAGCAGTTCTTC	.	many	15	TRBV11-3	TRBJ2-1
CSASLVGEQYF	TGCAGTGCTAGCCTAGTCGGCGAGCAGTACTTC	.	few	11	TRBV20-1	TRBJ2-7
CSASAGNDQPQHF	TGCAGTGCTAGTGCAGGGAACGATCAGCCCCAGCATTTT	.	many	13	TRBV20-1	TRBJ1-5
CASSFRDLGNTGELFF	TGTGCCAGCAGCTTCAGGGATTTAGGGAACACCGGGGAGCTGTTTTTT	.	many	16	TRBV7-8	TRBJ2-2
CASSLGTSGNHEQFF	TGTGCCAGCAGCTTGGGGACTAGCGGGAACCATGAGCAGTTCTTC	TRBD2	many	15	TRBV7-6	TRBJ2-1
CASSRDRTGPTELIYNSPLHF	TGTGCCAGCAGTCGCGACAGGACAGGGCCCACCGAACTTATTTATAATTCACCCCTCCACTTT	TRBD1	many	21	TRBV27	TRBJ1-6
CASSYSTGGAAEAFF	TGTGCCAGCAGTTACTCGACGGGGGGCGCCGCTGAAGCTTTCTTT	.	.	15	TRBV6-5	TRBJ1-1
CSARDRLDRYEQYF	TGCAGTGCTAGAGATCGGCTAGATCGGTACGAGCAGTACTTC	.	many	14	TRBV20-1	TRBJ2-7
CAISESIRSMLEQYF	TGTGCCATCAGTGAGTCGATCCGGTCAATGCTCGAGCAGTACTTC	.	many	15	TRBV10-3	TRBJ2-7
CASSGGGLHNSPLHF	TGTGCCAGCAGCGGAGGGGGATTACATAATTCACCCCTCCACTTT	.	.	15	TRBV9	TRBJ1-6
CASTGTSGSKVEQFF	TGTGCCAGCACCGGGACTAGCGGGAGTAAGGTTGAGCAGTTCTTC	TRBD2	.	15	TRBV7-9	TRBJ2-1
CASSPLSTGMDSPLHF	TGTGCCAGCAGCCCCTTAAGCACAGGGATGGATTCACCCCTCCACTTT	.	many	16	TRBV27	TRBJ1-6
CASSQVSTQGFEAFF	TGCGCCAGCAGCCAAGTTTCAACACAGGGCTTTGAAGCTTTCTTT	.	many	15	TRBV4-1	TRBJ1-1
CSVGVTREPYEQYF	TGCAGCGTTGGGGTAACCAGGGAGCCCTACGAGCAGTACTTC	.	.	14	TRBV29-1	TRBJ2-7
CASSPNRGWNTEAFF	TGTGCCAGCAGCCCGAACAGGGGATGGAACACTGAAGCTTTCTTT	TRBD1	many	15	TRBV6-1	TRBJ1-1
CASSFSGGNTEAFF	TGTGCCAGCAGTTTCTCGGGTGGTAACACTGAAGCTTTCTTT	.	many	14	TRBV27	TRBJ1-1